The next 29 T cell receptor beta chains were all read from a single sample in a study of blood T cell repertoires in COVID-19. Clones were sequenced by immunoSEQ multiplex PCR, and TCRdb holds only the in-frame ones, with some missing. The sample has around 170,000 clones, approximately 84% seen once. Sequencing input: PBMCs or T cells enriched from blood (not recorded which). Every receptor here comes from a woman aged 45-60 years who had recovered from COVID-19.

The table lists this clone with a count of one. The CDR3 region has the DNA TGTGCCAGCAGCTTATCGTACATTGAAGGGGGCTCGACAGATACGCAGTATTTT. The encoded protein is CASSLSYIEGGSTDTQYF. This rearrangement joins TRBV11-3 to TRBJ2-3, with TRBD1 matching 7 bases. V dropped 2 bases and J dropped 3; count of bases not matched to a gene: 14. The CDR3 spans 18 residues. Germline CDR1 is SGHNT and CDR2 is YENEEA.

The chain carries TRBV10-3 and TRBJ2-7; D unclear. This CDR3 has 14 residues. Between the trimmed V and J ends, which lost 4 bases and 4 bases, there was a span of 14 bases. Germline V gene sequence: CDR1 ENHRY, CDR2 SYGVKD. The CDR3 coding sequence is TGTGCCATCAGTGCGACTTCCGCGCAATACGAGCAGTACTTC. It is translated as CAISATSAQYEQYF.

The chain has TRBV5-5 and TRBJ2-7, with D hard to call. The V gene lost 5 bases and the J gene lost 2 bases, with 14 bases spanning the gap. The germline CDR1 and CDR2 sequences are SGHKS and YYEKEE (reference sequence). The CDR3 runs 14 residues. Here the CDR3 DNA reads TGTGCCAGCAGGAGGAGTACTGATACCTACGAGCAGTACTTC. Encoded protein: CASRRSTDTYEQYF.

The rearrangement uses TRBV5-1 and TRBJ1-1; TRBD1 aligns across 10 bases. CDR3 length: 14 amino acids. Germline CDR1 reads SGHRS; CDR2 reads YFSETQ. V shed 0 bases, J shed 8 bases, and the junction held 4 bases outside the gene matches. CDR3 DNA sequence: TGCGCCAGCAGCTTGGGGACAGGGGGGCTAGAAGCTTTCTTT. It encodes CASSLGTGGLEAFF.

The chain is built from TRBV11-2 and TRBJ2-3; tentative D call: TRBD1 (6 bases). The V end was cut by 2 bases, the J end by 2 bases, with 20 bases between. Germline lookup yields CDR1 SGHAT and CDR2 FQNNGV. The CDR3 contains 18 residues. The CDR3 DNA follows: TGTGCCAGCAGCTTATCCTGGGGGCTAGCAAGACCCACAGATACGCAGTATTTT. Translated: CASSLSWGLARPTDTQYF.

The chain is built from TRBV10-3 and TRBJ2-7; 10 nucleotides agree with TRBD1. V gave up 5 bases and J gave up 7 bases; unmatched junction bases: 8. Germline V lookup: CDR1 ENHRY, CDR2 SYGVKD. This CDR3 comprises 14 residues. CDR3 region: CAISPDRGSWEQYF. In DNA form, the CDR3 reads TGTGCCATCAGTCCGGACAGGGGGAGTTGGGAGCAGTACTTC.

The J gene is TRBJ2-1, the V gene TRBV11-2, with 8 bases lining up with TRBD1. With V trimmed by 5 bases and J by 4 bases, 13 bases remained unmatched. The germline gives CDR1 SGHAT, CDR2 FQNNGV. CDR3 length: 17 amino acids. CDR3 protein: CASSLPVWTGSYNEQFF. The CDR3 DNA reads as TGTGCCAGCAGCCTTCCCGTATGGACAGGGTCTTACAATGAGCAGTTCTTC.

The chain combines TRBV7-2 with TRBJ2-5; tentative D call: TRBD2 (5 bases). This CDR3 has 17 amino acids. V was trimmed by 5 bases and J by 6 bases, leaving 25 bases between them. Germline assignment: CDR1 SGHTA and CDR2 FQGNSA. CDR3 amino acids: CASSHQASPQTGKTQYF. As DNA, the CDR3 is TGTGCCAGCAGCCACCAGGCCTCCCCGCAGACGGGGAAGACCCAGTACTTC. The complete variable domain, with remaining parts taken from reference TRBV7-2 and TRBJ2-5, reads GAGVSQSPSNKVTEKGKDVELRCDPISGHTALYWYRQSLGQGLEFLIYFQGNSAPDKSGLPSDRFSAERTGGSVSTLTIQRTQQEDSAVYLCASSHQASPQTGKTQYFGPGTRLLVL.

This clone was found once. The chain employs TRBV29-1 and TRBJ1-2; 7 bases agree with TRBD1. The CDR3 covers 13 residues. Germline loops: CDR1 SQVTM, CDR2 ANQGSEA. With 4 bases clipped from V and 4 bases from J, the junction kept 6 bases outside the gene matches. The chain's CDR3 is CSVVTGRSYGYTF. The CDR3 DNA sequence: TGCAGCGTTGTGACAGGGAGATCCTATGGCTACACCTTC.

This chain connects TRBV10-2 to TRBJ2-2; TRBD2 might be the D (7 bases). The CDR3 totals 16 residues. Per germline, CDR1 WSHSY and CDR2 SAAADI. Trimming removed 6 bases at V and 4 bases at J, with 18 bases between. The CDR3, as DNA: TGCGCCAGCAGGAGGGGGGAGGGGGTGAGCACCGGGGAGCTGTTTTTT. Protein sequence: CASRRGEGVSTGELFF.

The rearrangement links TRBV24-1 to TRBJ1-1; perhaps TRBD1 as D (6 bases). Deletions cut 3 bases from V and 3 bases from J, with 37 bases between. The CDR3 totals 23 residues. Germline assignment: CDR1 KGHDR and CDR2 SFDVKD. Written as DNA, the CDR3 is TGTGCCACCAGTGATCCGGAACCCCACCCCCTGAGGCGGGGGGCGCGGGTTCACACTGAAGCTTTCTTT. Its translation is CATSDPEPHPLRRGARVHTEAFF.

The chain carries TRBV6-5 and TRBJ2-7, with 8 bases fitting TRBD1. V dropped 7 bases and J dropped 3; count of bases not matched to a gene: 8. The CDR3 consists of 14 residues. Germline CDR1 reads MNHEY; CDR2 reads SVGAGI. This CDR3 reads CASNLGQALYEQYF. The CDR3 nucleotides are TGTGCCAGCAACCTGGGACAGGCCCTCTACGAGCAGTACTTC.

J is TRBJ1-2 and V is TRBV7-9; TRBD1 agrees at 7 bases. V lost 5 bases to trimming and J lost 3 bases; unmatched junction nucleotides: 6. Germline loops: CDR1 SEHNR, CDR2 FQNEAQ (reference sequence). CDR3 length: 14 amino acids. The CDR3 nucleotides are TGTGCCAGCAGCCTACAGGGGCGCGACTATGGCTACACCTTC. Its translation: CASSLQGRDYGYTF.

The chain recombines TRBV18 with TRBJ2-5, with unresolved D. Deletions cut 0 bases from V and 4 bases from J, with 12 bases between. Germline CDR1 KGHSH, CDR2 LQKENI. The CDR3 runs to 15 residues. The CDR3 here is CASSPPVRGRETQYF. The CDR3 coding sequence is TGTGCCAGCTCACCACCGGTCCGAGGCCGAGAGACCCAGTACTTC.

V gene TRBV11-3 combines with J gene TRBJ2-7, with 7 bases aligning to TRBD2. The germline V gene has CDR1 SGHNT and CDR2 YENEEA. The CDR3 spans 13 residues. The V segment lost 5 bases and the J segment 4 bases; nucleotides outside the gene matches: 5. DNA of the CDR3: TGTGCCAGCAGCCTGCGACTAGCTTACGAGCAGTACTTC. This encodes CASSLRLAYEQYF. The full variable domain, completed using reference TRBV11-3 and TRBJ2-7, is EAGVVQSPRYKIIEKKQPVAFWCNPISGHNTLYWYLQNLGQGPELLIRYENEEAVDDSQLPKDRFSAERLKGVDSTLKIQPAELGDSAVYLCASSLRLAYEQYFGPGTRLTVT.

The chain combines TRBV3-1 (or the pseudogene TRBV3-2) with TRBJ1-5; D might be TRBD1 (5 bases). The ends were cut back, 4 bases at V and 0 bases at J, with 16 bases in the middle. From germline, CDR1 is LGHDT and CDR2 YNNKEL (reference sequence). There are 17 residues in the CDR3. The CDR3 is CASSRRLGQVSNQPQHF. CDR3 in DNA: TGTGCCAGCAGCCGAAGGTTGGGGCAGGTTAGCAATCAGCCCCAGCATTTT.

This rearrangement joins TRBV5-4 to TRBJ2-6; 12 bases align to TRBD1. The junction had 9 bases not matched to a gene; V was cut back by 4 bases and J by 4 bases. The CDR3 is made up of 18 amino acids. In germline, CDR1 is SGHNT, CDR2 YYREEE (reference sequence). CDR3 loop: CASSLGGQGAIGANVLTF. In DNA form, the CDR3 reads TGTGCCAGCAGCCTGGGGGGACAGGGGGCCATCGGGGCCAACGTCCTGACTTTC.

The chain's CDR3 is CASSFGADGEQYF. DNA of the CDR3: TGTGCCAGCAGCTTTGGGGCAGATGGTGAGCAGTACTTC. The chain is built from TRBV11-3 and TRBJ2-7; a weak D match, TRBD1 (5 bases). The length of the CDR3 is 13 residues. The V end lost 3 bases, the J end lost 7 bases, and 13 bases lay between the germline ends. Germline V CDR1 and CDR2: SGHNT, YENEEA.

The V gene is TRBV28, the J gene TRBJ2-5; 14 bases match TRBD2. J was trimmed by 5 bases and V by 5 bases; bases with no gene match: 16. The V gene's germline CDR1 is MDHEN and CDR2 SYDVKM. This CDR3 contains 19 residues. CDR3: CASSLPPGLAGEPRETQYF. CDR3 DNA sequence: TGTGCCAGCAGTCTGCCCCCGGGACTAGCGGGAGAACCTAGGGAGACCCAGTACTTC.

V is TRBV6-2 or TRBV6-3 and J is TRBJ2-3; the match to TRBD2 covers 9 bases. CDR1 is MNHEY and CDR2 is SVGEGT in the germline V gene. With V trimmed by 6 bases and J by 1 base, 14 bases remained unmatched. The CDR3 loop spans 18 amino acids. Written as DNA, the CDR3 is TGTGCCAGCAGCCCTCTTGCTGGCGGGAGGGCCGGCACAGATACGCAGTATTTT. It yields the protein CASSPLAGGRAGTDTQYF.

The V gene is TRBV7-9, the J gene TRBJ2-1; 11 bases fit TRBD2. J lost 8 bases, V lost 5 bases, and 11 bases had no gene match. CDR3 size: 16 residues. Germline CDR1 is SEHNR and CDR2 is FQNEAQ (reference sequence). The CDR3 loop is CASSPRTSGSVHEQFF. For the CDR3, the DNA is TGTGCCAGCAGCCCACGAACTAGCGGGAGTGTGCATGAGCAGTTCTTC.

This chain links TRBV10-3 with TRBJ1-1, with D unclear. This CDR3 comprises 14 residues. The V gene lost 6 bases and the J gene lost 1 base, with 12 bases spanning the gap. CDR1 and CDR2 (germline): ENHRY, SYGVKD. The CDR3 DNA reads TGTGCCATCAGCGGTTTCCCTTCGAACACTGAAGCTTTCTTT. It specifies CAISGFPSNTEAFF.

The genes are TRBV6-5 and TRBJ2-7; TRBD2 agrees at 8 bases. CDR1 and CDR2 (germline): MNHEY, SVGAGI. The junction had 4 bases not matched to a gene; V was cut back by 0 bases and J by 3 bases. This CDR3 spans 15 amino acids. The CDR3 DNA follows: TGTGCCAGCAGTTACTCACGGGGGGGTCACTACGAGCAGTACTTC. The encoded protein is CASSYSRGGHYEQYF.

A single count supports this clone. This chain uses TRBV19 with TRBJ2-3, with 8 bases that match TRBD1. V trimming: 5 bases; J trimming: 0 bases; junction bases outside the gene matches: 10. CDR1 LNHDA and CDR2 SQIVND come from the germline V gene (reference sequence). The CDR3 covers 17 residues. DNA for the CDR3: TGTGCCAGTAGTGGCAGGGGGCAGCGGCCTAGCACAGATACGCAGTATTTT. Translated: CASSGRGQRPSTDTQYF.

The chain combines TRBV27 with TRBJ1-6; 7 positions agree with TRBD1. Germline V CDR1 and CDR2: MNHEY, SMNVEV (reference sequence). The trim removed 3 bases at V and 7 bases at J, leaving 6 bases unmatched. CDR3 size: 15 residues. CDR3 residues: CASSFWDSANSPLHF. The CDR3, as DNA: TGTGCCAGCAGTTTTTGGGACAGCGCAAATTCACCCCTCCACTTT.

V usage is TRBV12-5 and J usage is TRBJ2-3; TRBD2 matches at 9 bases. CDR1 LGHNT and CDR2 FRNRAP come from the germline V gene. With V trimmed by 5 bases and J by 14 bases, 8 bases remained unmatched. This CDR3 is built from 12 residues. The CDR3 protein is CASGHGTSNPYF. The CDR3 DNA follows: TGTGCTAGTGGTCACGGGACTAGCAATCCGTATTTT.

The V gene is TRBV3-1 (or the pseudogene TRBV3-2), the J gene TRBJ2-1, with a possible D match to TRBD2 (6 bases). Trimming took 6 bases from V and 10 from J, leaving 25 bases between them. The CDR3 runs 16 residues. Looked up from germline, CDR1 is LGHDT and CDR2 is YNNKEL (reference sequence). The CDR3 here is CASRVGGSLRRGEQFF. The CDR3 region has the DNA TGTGCCAGCAGAGTAGGAGGGAGCCTCAGGAGAGGAGAGCAGTTCTTC.

The CDR3 loop is CASSSQGADTGELFF. The CDR3 nucleotides are TGTGCCAGCAGCTCACAGGGGGCCGACACCGGGGAGCTGTTTTTT. This chain connects TRBV7-3 to TRBJ2-2; 9 positions match TRBD1. V gave up 4 bases and J gave up 3 bases; unmatched junction bases: 3. The CDR3 spans 15 residues. In germline, CDR1 is SGHTA, CDR2 FQGTGA.

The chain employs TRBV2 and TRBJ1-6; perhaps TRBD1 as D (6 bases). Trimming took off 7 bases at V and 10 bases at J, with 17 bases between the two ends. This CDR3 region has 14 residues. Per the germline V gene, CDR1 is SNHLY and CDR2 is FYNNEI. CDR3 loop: CASKGELRASPLHF. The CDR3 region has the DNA TGTGCCAGCAAGGGGGAGCTCCGGGCATCACCCCTCCACTTT.